This TCR beta chain was recorded in a study of blood T cell repertoires in COVID-19. About the research overall: Sample material is recorded as cDNA or gDNA derived from T cells, B-cell-depleted T cells, or PBMCs.

TCRdb's copy holds only in-frame clones and misses some; the assay was immunoSEQ multiplex PCR. The data show roughly 70,000 clones, 76% seen once. The CDR3 is 15 amino acids. Deletions cut 2 bases from V and 4 bases from J, with 12 bases between. Per germline, CDR1 SGHNT and CDR2 YYREEE (reference sequence). Sequenced input: peripheral blood. V is TRBV5-4 and J is TRBJ2-2; D is perhaps TRBD1 (6 bases). The receptor comes from a man between 60 and 70 years old with COVID-19, enrolled during active disease. The CDR3 region is CASSFGQGPTGELFF. CDR3 nucleotide sequence: TGTGCCAGCAGCTTCGGGCAGGGGCCCACCGGGGAGCTGTTTTTT. The full variable domain, rest sourced from reference TRBV5-4 and TRBJ2-2, is ETGVTQSPTHLIKTRGQQVTLRCSSQSGHNTVSWYQQALGQGPQFIFQYYREEENGRGNFPPRFSGLQFPNYSSELNVNALELDDSALYLCASSFGQGPTGELFFGEGSRLTVL.